This T cell receptor (beta chain) was observed in a study of response to subunit inactivated influenza vaccine. General study points: It was suggested by the authors that few new T cells are recruited by each seasonal influenza vaccination.

V was clipped by 4 bases and J by 3 bases, with 10 bases between them. The CDR3 covers 13 residues. Germline values: CDR1 SGHTA, CDR2 FQGNSA. As for this clonotype: Its matching antigen is unknown.

Via MiXCR, TCRdb re-called the RT-PCR reads, giving one row per CDR3 protein. The table lists more than 700,000 distinct CDR3 sequences, 21% of them singletons. This clonotype originated in a man between 45 and 60 years old who received an inactivated influenza vaccine. Sequencing was performed on PBMCs from blood, taken more than 4 days after vaccination. The chain links TRBV7-2 to TRBJ2-7; D remains unclear. CDR3 nucleotides: TGTGCCAGCAGCTCAGACCCTCGCTACGAGCAGTACTTC. Translating gives CASSSDPRYEQYF. The entire variable domain, with the rest obtained from reference TRBV7-2 and TRBJ2-7, is as follows: GAGVSQSPSNKVTEKGKDVELRCDPISGHTALYWYRQSLGQGLEFLIYFQGNSAPDKSGLPSDRFSAERTGGSVSTLTIQRTQQEDSAVYLCASSSDPRYEQYFGPGTRLTVT.